This T cell receptor (beta chain) was identified in a study of blood T cell repertoires in COVID-19. Libraries were prepared by immunoSEQ multiplex PCR; TCRdb keeps only in-frame clonotypes and omits some of them. The sample records 250,000 to 350,000 clones, roughly 88% being singletons. Patients in Seattle were enrolled during active infection, then followed longitudinally. CDR1 and CDR2 from the germline V gene are LNHDA and SQIVND (reference sequence). The V end was cut by 3 bases, the J end by 6 bases, with 9 bases between. CDR3 length: 14 residues. This sequence originates from a woman younger than 45 with COVID-19, enrolled during active disease. Sequencing used peripheral blood. This chain connects TRBV19 to TRBJ1-6; D is possibly TRBD1 (5 bases). The CDR3 protein is CASSMWGVNSPLHF. As DNA, the CDR3 is TGTGCCAGTAGTATGTGGGGGGTTAATTCACCCCTCCACTTT. Supplemented by reference TRBV19 and TRBJ1-6, the full variable domain reads DGGITQSPKYLFRKEGQNVTLSCEQNLNHDAMYWYRQDPGQGLRLIYYSQIVNDFQKGDIAEGYSVSREKKESFPLTVTSAQKNPTAFYLCASSMWGVNSPLHFGNGTRLTVT.